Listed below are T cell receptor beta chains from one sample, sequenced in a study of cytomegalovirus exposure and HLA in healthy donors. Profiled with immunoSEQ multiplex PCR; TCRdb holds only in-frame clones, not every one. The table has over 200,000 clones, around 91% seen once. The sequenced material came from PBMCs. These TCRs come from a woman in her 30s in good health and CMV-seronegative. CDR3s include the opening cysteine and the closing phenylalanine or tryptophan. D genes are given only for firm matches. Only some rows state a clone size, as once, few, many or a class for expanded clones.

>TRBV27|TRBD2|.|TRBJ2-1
TGTGCCAGCAGTTGGCGGCTAGCGGGAGCTGATGAGCAGTTCTTC
CASSWRLAGADEQFF
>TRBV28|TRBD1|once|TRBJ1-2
TGTGCCAGCAGTTTAACCGGGACAGAAGACTACTATGGCTACACCTTC
CASSLTGTEDYYGYTF
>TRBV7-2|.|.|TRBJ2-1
TGTGCCAGCAGCGGGACGTGGGAGCAGTTCTTC
CASSGTWEQFF
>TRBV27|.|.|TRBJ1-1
TGTGCCAGCAGTTACCGACTCGGAGCGGCCACTGAAGCTTTCTTT
CASSYRLGAATEAFF
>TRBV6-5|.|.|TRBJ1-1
TGTGCCAGCAGACATGGGATAAACACTGAAGCTTTCTTT
CASRHGINTEAFF
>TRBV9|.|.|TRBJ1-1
TGTGCCAGCAGCCCGCCAGCGGACACTGAAGCTTTCTTT
CASSPPADTEAFF
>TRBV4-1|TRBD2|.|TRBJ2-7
TGCGCCAGCAGCCAACTGACTAGCGGGAGCGACGAGCAGTACTTC
CASSQLTSGSDEQYF
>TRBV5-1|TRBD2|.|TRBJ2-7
TGCGCCAGCAGCCCGGGGGAGGGGATATACGAGCAGTACTTC
CASSPGEGIYEQYF
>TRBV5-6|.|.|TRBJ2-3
TGTGCCAGCAGCTTCCCCGTCCGGGAAGATACGCAGTATTTT
CASSFPVREDTQYF
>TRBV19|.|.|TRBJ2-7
TGTGCCAGTAGTCCCCAAACAGGGTCCTACGAGCAGTACTTC
CASSPQTGSYEQYF
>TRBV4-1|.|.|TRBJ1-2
TGCGCCAGCAGCCAAGATCCCCCGGCTAGGGAACGTAACTATGGCTACACCTTC
CASSQDPPARERNYGYTF
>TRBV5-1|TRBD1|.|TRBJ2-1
TGCGCCAGCAGCTTTGGGACAGGGGAAGCCTACAATGAGCAGTTCTTC
CASSFGTGEAYNEQFF
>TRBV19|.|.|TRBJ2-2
TGTGCCAGTAGTATAGGTCTAGACAGGGAGCTGTTTTTT
CASSIGLDRELFF
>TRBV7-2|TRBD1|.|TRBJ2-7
TGTGCCAGCAGCATGTTTAGGACAGGGGAATACGAGCAGTACTTC
CASSMFRTGEYEQYF
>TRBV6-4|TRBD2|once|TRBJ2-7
TGTGCCAGCAGCCCCACGAGCGGGACGGGATACGAGCAGTACTTC
CASSPTSGTGYEQYF
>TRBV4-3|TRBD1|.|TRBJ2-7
TGCGCCAGCAGCCAAGATACCGGACCGGGACAGGGAATCCACGAGCAGTACTTC
CASSQDTGPGQGIHEQYF
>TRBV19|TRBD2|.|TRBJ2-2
TGTGCCAGTAAAAGGGTCAGCGGGAGGACGTACACCGGGGAGCTGTTTTTT
CASKRVSGRTYTGELFF
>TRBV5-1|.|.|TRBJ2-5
TGCGCCAGCAGTGGGGGCTTGGGAATACAAGAGACCCAGTACTTC
CASSGGLGIQETQYF
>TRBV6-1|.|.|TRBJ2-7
TGTGCCAGCAGGAAACAGGGCCTCGGCTACGAGCAGTACTTC
CASRKQGLGYEQYF
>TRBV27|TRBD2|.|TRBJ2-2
TGTGCCAGCAGGCCCAAAGGACTAGCGGGAGTCTTAAGCGGGGAGCTGTTTTTT
CASRPKGLAGVLSGELFF
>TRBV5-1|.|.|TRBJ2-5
TGCGCCAGCAGCTTGGGGAAAGAGACCCAGTACTTC
CASSLGKETQYF
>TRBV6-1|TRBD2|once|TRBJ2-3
TGTGCCAGCAGTGAAGATAGCGGGAGAGATGATACGCAGTATTTT
CASSEDSGRDDTQYF
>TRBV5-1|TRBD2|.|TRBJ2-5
TGCGCCAGCAGCTTGGGGCTAGCGGGAGTCAGGGAAGAGACCCAGTACTTC
CASSLGLAGVREETQYF
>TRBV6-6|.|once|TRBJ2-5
TGTGCCAGCACCCCTGAACAAGAGACCCAGTACTTC
CASTPEQETQYF
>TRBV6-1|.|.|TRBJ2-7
TGTGCCGCAAACCGGGACATAGGGCTTTCCGAGCAGTACTTC
CAANRDIGLSEQYF
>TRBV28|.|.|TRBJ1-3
TGTGCCAGCAGTCCGCCGGCAGGGGTTTACTCTGGAAACACCATATATTTT
CASSPPAGVYSGNTIYF
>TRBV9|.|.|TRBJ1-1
TGTGCCAGCAGCGTAGGTGGCCTCACTGAAGCTTTCTTT
CASSVGGLTEAFF
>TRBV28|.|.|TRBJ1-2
TGTGCCAGCAGTTTACTCTATCGGGATGGCTACACCTTC
CASSLLYRDGYTF
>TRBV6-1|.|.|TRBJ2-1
TGTGCCAGCAGAGAGCGGGTGGATGAGCAGTTCTTC
CASRERVDEQFF
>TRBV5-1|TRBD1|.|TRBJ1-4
TGCGCCAGCAGCTTGGCCCCTGGGACAGGACCTGCAACTAATGAAAAACTGTTTTTT
CASSLAPGTGPATNEKLFF
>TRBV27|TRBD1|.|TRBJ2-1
TGTGCCAGCAGTCTGGACAGGAGCTCCTACAATGAGCAGTTCTTC
CASSLDRSSYNEQFF
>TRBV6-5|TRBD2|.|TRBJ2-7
TGTGCCAGCAGCTACGAAGCCAGCGGGAGGCTATTTCGGTACTTC
CASSYEASGRLFRYF
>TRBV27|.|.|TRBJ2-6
TGTGCCAGCAGTTTGAGCTCTGGGGCCAACGTCCTGACTTTC
CASSLSSGANVLTF
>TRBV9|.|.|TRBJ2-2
TGTGCCAGCAGCGTAGCTAGCGATCGGTACACCGGGGAGCTGTTTTTT
CASSVASDRYTGELFF
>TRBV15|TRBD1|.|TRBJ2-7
TGTGCCACCAGCAGACCCCCGACAGGGGCTTCCGAGCAGTACTTC
CATSRPPTGASEQYF
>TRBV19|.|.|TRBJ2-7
TGTGCCCATCGAGGCTATCGAGGCGAGCAGTACTTC
CAHRGYRGEQYF
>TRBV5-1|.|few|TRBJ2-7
TGCGCCAGCAGCCGAGTCGAGGGGCTGAAGTACGAGCAGTACTTC
CASSRVEGLKYEQYF
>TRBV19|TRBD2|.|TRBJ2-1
TGTGCCAGTAGTATGGGACTAGCGGGAAGAAAAAACAATGAGCAGTTCTTC
CASSMGLAGRKNNEQFF
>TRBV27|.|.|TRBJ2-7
TGTGCCAGCAGTACCCACGCGCGGGGCCTCTCCTACGAGCAGTACTTC
CASSTHARGLSYEQYF
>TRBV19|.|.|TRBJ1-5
TGTGCCAGTACCCGAAGGTGGAGGGCCGATCAGCCCCAGCATTTT
CASTRRWRADQPQHF
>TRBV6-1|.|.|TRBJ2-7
TGTGCCAGCAGTGAAGCGCACGGGGGCTCCTACGAGCAGTACTTC
CASSEAHGGSYEQYF
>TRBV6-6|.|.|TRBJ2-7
TGTGCCAGCAGTTACGGGCTCAGCTCCTACGAGCAGTACTTC
CASSYGLSSYEQYF
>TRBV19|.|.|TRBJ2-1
TGTGCCAGTAGTGCCATAGGGCTTCACAATGAGCAGTTCTTC
CASSAIGLHNEQFF
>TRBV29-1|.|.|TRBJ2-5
TGCAGCGTTGATCCTCGAGGCAGGACTATTGAGGCCCAGTACTTC
CSVDPRGRTIEAQYF
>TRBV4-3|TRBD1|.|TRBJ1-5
TGCGCCAGCCCCGCGTCGGGACAGAGCCTAGATCAGCCCCAGCATTTT
CASPASGQSLDQPQHF
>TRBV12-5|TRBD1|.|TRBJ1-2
TGTGCTAGTGGTCTGGACAGGGAGGACAGGGTGAGCTATGGCTACACCTTC
CASGLDREDRVSYGYTF
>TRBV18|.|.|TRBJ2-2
TGTGCCAGCTCACCAAAGGAACTTGCCGGGGAGCTGTTTTTT
CASSPKELAGELFF
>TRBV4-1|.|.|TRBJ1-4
TGCGCCAGCAGCCAAGATCGCGGGAATGAAAAACTGTTTTTT
CASSQDRGNEKLFF
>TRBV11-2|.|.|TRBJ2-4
TGTGCCAGCAGCTTAGATCGGGTAGCTCTGTACTTC
CASSLDRVALYF
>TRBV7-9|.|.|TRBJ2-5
TGTGCCAGCAGCTTAGCCGGGACCCTTGAAGGGGAGACCCAGTACTTC
CASSLAGTLEGETQYF
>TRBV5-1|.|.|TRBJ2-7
TGCGCCAGCAGCCCTCCATCCCGGATATACGAGCAGTACTTC
CASSPPSRIYEQYF
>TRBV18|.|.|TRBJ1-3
TGTGCCAGCTCACCGCTGACACAGGGTTCACCCTCTGGAAACACCATATATTTT
CASSPLTQGSPSGNTIYF